Presented here are 29 T cell receptor beta chains from one specimen sequenced in a study of blood T cell repertoires in COVID-19. The repertoire was sequenced with immunoSEQ multiplex PCR; TCRdb's copy has only in-frame clones and lacks some. The table lists 140,000 or so clones, roughly 83% of them singletons. The sample consisted of peripheral blood. These receptors all stem from a woman in her 70s with COVID-19, enrolled during active disease.

The V call is TRBV7-2, the J call TRBJ2-1, with TRBD2 matching over 13 bases. V was pared by 1 base and J by 1 base, with 7 bases of the junction left unmatched. The CDR3 sequence is 19 residues long. The germline V gene has CDR1 SGHTA and CDR2 FQGNSA. CDR3 sequence (DNA): TGTGCCAGCAGCTTAGAACTAGCGGGGGGGCTTAGGTCCTACAATGAGCAGTTCTTC. Translation gives CASSLELAGGLRSYNEQFF.

This clone has just a few counts. V and J are TRBV28 and TRBJ1-4; a weak D match, TRBD1 (5 bases). CDR3 length: 13 amino acids. Trimming took off 6 bases at V and 5 bases at J, with 10 bases between the two ends. Per germline, CDR1 MDHEN and CDR2 SYDVKM. The CDR3 region is CASRGARNEKLFF. In DNA form, the CDR3 reads TGTGCCAGCAGAGGGGCAAGGAATGAAAAACTGTTTTTT.

This chain's CDR3 is CASRAGPNSPLHF. The CDR3 bases are TGTGCCAGCAGGGCAGGGCCGAATTCACCCCTCCACTTT. The chain links TRBV28 to TRBJ1-6; weak D call: TRBD1 (5 bases). Germline V gene sequence: CDR1 MDHEN, CDR2 SYDVKM. V shed 6 bases and J shed 7 bases, with 10 bases lying between them. This CDR3 spans 13 amino acids.

This chain connects TRBV7-8 to TRBJ1-1; 7 nucleotides match TRBD1. The CDR3 is made up of 15 amino acids. Germline CDR1 is SGHVS and CDR2 is FQNEAQ. Trimming removed 5 bases from V and 5 bases from J; junction bases left unmatched: 11. The CDR3 DNA reads as TGTGCCAGCAGCCTACACAGACAGGGTGGTACTGAAGCTTTCTTT. Translation gives CASSLHRQGGTEAFF.

This clone has just a few counts. Relative to the germline gene, one junction end is altered; a read error may explain this. This chain links TRBV6-1 with TRBJ2-1, with D possibly matching TRBD2 (5 bases). There are 14 residues in the CDR3. Germline CDR1 MNHNS, CDR2 SASEGT. The CDR3 DNA is TGTGCCAGCACTGAAAGAGGGTCCTACAATGAGCAGTTCTTC. Protein: CASTERGSYNEQFF.

Only one count was recorded for this clone. The rearrangement uses TRBV27 and TRBJ2-3; 11 nucleotides agree with TRBD2. The trim removed 2 bases at V and 4 bases at J, leaving 11 bases unmatched. Germline V CDR1 and CDR2: MNHEY, SMNVEV (reference sequence). The CDR3 has 18 residues. The CDR3 sequence is CASSLIIAGGPLADTQYF. CDR3 nucleotides: TGTGCCAGCAGTTTAATTATAGCGGGGGGGCCCCTTGCAGATACGCAGTATTTT.

The gene calls are TRBV24-1 and TRBJ2-2, with 13 positions matching TRBD2. Germline loops: CDR1 KGHDR, CDR2 SFDVKD. The CDR3 totals 20 residues. The ends lost 2 bases at V and 6 bases at J; junction bases unmatched: 14. CDR3: CATSDSSLRTSGGKAGELFF. CDR3 DNA sequence: TGTGCCACCAGTGATTCGTCCCTCCGGACTAGCGGGGGCAAAGCCGGGGAGCTGTTTTTT.

The J gene is TRBJ1-1, the V gene TRBV3-1 (or the pseudogene TRBV3-2); 7 nucleotides agree with TRBD1. Germline values: CDR1 LGHDT, CDR2 YNNKEL (reference sequence). J gave up 1 base and V 8 bases, and 1 base lay outside the gene matches. This CDR3 is built from 12 residues. For the CDR3, the DNA is TGTGCCAGCGGGGACAGGAACACTGAAGCTTTCTTT. Its protein is CASGDRNTEAFF.

The rearrangement joins TRBV6-5 to TRBJ2-1; 9 bases align to TRBD1. Trimming removed 6 bases from V and 2 bases from J; junction bases left unmatched: 5. The CDR3 has 15 amino acids. The V gene's germline CDR1 is MNHEY and CDR2 SVGAGI. This CDR3 reads CASSPGQGTYNEQFF. CDR3 coding DNA: TGTGCCAGCAGCCCGGGACAGGGAACCTACAATGAGCAGTTCTTC.

The table lists this clone with a few counts. The chain employs TRBV28 and TRBJ1-1; perhaps TRBD1 as D (5 bases). The CDR3 covers 15 residues. Trimming cost V 3 bases and J 6 bases, with 17 bases left between them. Germline loops: CDR1 MDHEN, CDR2 SYDVKM. This chain's CDR3 is CASSFGGLGYAEAFF. As DNA, the CDR3 is TGTGCCAGCAGTTTTGGGGGGTTGGGATACGCTGAAGCTTTCTTT.

This chain uses TRBV6-1 with TRBJ1-5; tentatively, D is TRBD1 (6 bases). The germline V and J ends were trimmed by 1 base and 6 bases, with 10 bases remaining between them. The CDR3 extends over 14 amino acids. Germline CDR1 is MNHNS and CDR2 is SASEGT. In DNA form, the CDR3 reads TGTGCCAGCAGTGAAGAAGGGGGTTCTCAGCCCCAGCATTTT. This sequence encodes CASSEEGGSQPQHF.

V is TRBV7-9 and J is TRBJ1-5; no reliable D call. CDR3 length: 14 amino acids. Trimming removed 0 bases at V and 6 bases at J, with 9 bases between. The germline V gene encodes CDR1 SEHNR and CDR2 FQNEAQ (reference sequence). CDR3 residues: CASSLAGMGQPQHF. The CDR3, as DNA: TGTGCCAGCAGCTTAGCCGGGATGGGTCAGCCCCAGCATTTT. Supplemented by reference TRBV7-9 and TRBJ1-5, the full variable domain reads DTGVSQNPRHKITKRGQNVTFRCDPISEHNRLYWYRQTLGQGPEFLTYFQNEAQLEKSRLLSDRFSAERPKGSFSTLEIQRTEQGDSAMYLCASSLAGMGQPQHFGDGTRLSIL.

This rearrangement joins TRBV6-5 to TRBJ2-5, with 14 bases fitting TRBD2. Germline loops: CDR1 MNHEY, CDR2 SVGAGI. The CDR3 sequence is 12 residues long. After removal of 6 bases from V and 14 bases from J, the junction contained 5 bases not matched to a gene. CDR3 sequence (DNA): TGTGCCAGCAGAACGACTAGCGGGGGGGTCTACTTC. Its translation: CASRTTSGGVYF.

This clone was seen only a few times. The chain combines TRBV11-2 with TRBJ1-1; D is undetermined. Trimming cost V 5 bases and J 4 bases, with 11 bases left between them. Germline loops: CDR1 SGHAT, CDR2 FQNNGV. The CDR3 loop spans 13 amino acids. CDR3 nucleotide sequence: TGTGCCAGCAGCGCGGCCGTCGGCACTGAAGCTTTCTTT. This encodes CASSAAVGTEAFF.

This chain connects TRBV12-3 or TRBV12-4 to TRBJ1-1; 7 bases are a match to TRBD1. The CDR3 is made up of 13 amino acids. The trim removed 6 bases at V and 4 bases at J, leaving 5 bases unmatched. The CDR3 DNA sequence: TGTGCCAGCAGAAGGACAGGTAGCACTGAAGCTTTCTTT. Encoded protein: CASRRTGSTEAFF.

This chain joins TRBV2 and TRBJ2-7, with D hard to call. Germline V gene sequence: CDR1 SNHLY, CDR2 FYNNEI. The ends were cut back, 6 bases at V and 4 bases at J, with 4 bases in the middle. This CDR3 comprises 10 residues. The CDR3 here is CASSYYEQYF. For the CDR3, the DNA is TGTGCCAGCAGCTATTACGAGCAGTACTTC.

V gene TRBV30 combines with J gene TRBJ2-7, with 10 bases identical to TRBD1. The CDR3 runs to 12 residues. Per germline, CDR1 GTSNPN and CDR2 SVGIG (reference sequence). V gave up 7 bases and J gave up 3 bases; unmatched junction bases: 3. Written as DNA, the CDR3 is TGTGCCTTAGGGACAGGGGTCTACGAGCAGTACTTC. Protein product: CALGTGVYEQYF.

V is TRBV2 and J is TRBJ1-1; TRBD1 is a possible D gene (6 bases). V was shortened by 2 bases and J by 5 bases, with 12 bases between the two germline ends. The CDR3 is made up of 14 amino acids. Germline loops: CDR1 SNHLY, CDR2 FYNNEI. The CDR3 region is CASSEQGQGTEAFF. The CDR3 coding sequence is TGTGCCAGCAGTGAACAGGGGCAGGGGACTGAAGCTTTCTTT.

The chain recombines TRBV10-1 with TRBJ1-1, with D possibly being TRBD1 (5 bases). Trimming took off 5 bases at V and 1 base at J, with 11 bases between the two ends. Germline loops: CDR1 WNHNN, CDR2 SYGVQD (reference sequence). This CDR3 region has 14 residues. CDR3 in amino acids: CASSQSGQNTEAFF. DNA of the CDR3: TGCGCCAGCAGTCAAAGTGGACAGAACACTGAAGCTTTCTTT.

This clone is deemed medium-sized. V is TRBV30 and J is TRBJ2-7, with D possibly matching TRBD1 (6 bases). The germline CDR1 and CDR2 sequences are GTSNPN and SVGIG (reference sequence). The CDR3 contains 15 residues. V was clipped by 0 bases and J by 1 base, with 13 bases between them. The chain's CDR3 is CAWSVGQYSSYEQYF. CDR3 sequence (DNA): TGTGCCTGGAGTGTCGGACAGTACTCTTCCTACGAGCAGTACTTC.

V usage is TRBV30 and J usage is TRBJ1-4; possibly TRBD1 for D (5 bases). V gave up 8 bases and J gave up 5 bases, with 15 bases separating them. Germline V gene lookup returns CDR1 GTSNPN and CDR2 SVGIG (reference sequence). The CDR3 is 13 amino acids. The CDR3, as DNA: TGTGCCGCGGCGGGGCAGATAAATGAAAAACTGTTTTTT. It specifies CAAAGQINEKLFF.

This sequence joins TRBV19 and TRBJ2-5, with 9 bases aligning to TRBD1. The CDR3 runs 17 residues. From germline, CDR1 is LNHDA and CDR2 SQIVND (reference sequence). V lost 1 base, J lost 5 bases, and 11 bases stayed unmatched. The CDR3 DNA sequence: TGTGCCAGTAGTATAGTTCCCGAGACAGGGGGTCGGGAGACCCAGTACTTC. Protein sequence: CASSIVPETGGRETQYF.

This clone was detected only once. This sequence joins TRBV7-2 and TRBJ2-1, with TRBD1 as a possible D gene (6 bases). V lost 7 bases and J lost 0, with 13 bases in between. The germline V gene encodes CDR1 SGHTA and CDR2 FQGNSA. CDR3 length: 15 residues. Here the CDR3 DNA reads TGTGCCAGCAACAATGGGGGCGGCTCCTACAATGAGCAGTTCTTC. Encoded protein: CASNNGGGSYNEQFF.

The chain has TRBV7-2 and TRBJ1-2, with TRBD1 matching over 8 bases. The trim removed 2 bases at V and 5 bases at J, leaving 10 bases unmatched. The CDR3 extends over 16 amino acids. CDR1 is SGHTA and CDR2 is FQGNSA in the germline V gene. The CDR3 DNA is TGTGCCAGCAGCTTATATCCCGGACAGGGCATGTATGGCTACACCTTC. As protein: CASSLYPGQGMYGYTF.

This clone was seen once. The V gene is TRBV20-1, the J gene TRBJ1-2, with TRBD1 matching 7 bases. This CDR3 comprises 11 residues. Per germline, CDR1 DFQATT and CDR2 SNEGSKA (reference sequence). Unmatched junction bases numbered 4, after V lost 6 bases and J lost 6 bases. CDR3: CSAWDRNGYTF. The CDR3, as DNA: TGCAGTGCCTGGGACAGAAATGGCTACACCTTC.

The chain has TRBV6-2 or TRBV6-3 and TRBJ1-2, with 7 bases fitting TRBD1. CDR3 size: 14 residues. Looked up from germline, CDR1 is MNHEY and CDR2 is SVGEGT. After removal of 5 bases from V and 3 bases from J, the junction contained 6 bases not matched to a gene. The chain's CDR3 is CASSDRVGDYGYTF. CDR3 nucleotides: TGTGCCAGCAGTGACAGGGTGGGCGACTATGGCTACACCTTC.

On this clone itself: Other DNA sequences in the same sample also yield this CDR3. This rearrangement joins TRBV18 to TRBJ1-2; 7 bases are a match to TRBD1. In germline, CDR1 is KGHSH, CDR2 LQKENI. The trim removed 3 bases at V and 5 bases at J, leaving 3 bases unmatched. The CDR3 has 13 residues. The DNA of the CDR3 is TGTGCCAGCTCACCCGACAGGGAGTATGGCTACACCTTC. Protein: CASSPDREYGYTF.

The chain recombines TRBV3-1 (or the pseudogene TRBV3-2) with TRBJ2-2, with 7 nucleotides matching TRBD2. CDR1 and CDR2 (germline): LGHDT, YNNKEL (reference sequence). The trim removed 4 bases at V and 6 bases at J, leaving 14 bases unmatched. This CDR3 is 17 amino acids long. The CDR3 region has the DNA TGTGCCAGCAGCCTATACCCCCAGGGAGGGACCCCCGGGGAGCTGTTTTTT. Translated, it gives CASSLYPQGGTPGELFF.

The chain has TRBV14 and TRBJ1-2; TRBD1 agrees at 9 bases. The length of the CDR3 is 15 residues. Germline CDR1 reads SGHDN; CDR2 reads FVKESK. With 1 base clipped from V and 8 bases from J, the junction kept 8 bases outside the gene matches. The chain's CDR3 is CASSQAPGQGGGYTF. In nucleotides, the CDR3 is TGTGCCAGCAGCCAAGCCCCGGGACAGGGAGGAGGCTACACCTTC.